Given below is one T cell receptor beta chain in context. Construction of the TCRbeta library involved unique molecular identifiers. TCRdb called the PCR reads again in MiXCR, with one record for every CDR3 protein. The sample consists of 900,000 or so distinct CDR3 sequences, 16% of them appearing once. The sample belongs to a study of T-cell reconstitution after alpha-beta-depleted transplantation in children. Trimming removed 6 bases from V and 3 bases from J, with 19 bases in between. CDR1 and CDR2 (germline): MNHEY, SMNVEV (reference sequence). The CDR3 is made up of 16 amino acids. The specimen was PBMCs, mostly from graft donor cells, collected 360 days after TCRalphabeta/CD19-depleted stem cell transplant. V usage is TRBV27 and J usage is TRBJ2-3; D is perhaps TRBD1 or TRBD2 (5 bases each). This TCR derives from a male patient younger than 18 who had a stem cell transplant for acute lymphoblastic leukemia, so the T cells may come from the graft donor. DNA for the CDR3: TGTGCCAGCAGAAGCAGGGACGGCCAGTCGACAGATACGCAGTATTTT. Its translation is CASRSRDGQSTDTQYF.